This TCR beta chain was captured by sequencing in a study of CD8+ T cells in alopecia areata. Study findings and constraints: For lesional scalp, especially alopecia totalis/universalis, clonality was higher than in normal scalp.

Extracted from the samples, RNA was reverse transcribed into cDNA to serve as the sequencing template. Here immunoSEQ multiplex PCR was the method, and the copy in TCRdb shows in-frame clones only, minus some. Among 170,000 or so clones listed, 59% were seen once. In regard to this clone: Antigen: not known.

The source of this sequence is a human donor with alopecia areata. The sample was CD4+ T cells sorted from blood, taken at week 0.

The CDR3 is CATTPGLAVAETQYF. The CDR3 DNA follows: TGTGCCACCACCCCGGGACTAGCTGTTGCCGAGACCCAGTACTTC. This rearrangement joins TRBV15 to TRBJ2-5, with TRBD2 matching over 9 bases. Germline V gene sequence: CDR1 LNHNV, CDR2 YYDKDF (reference sequence). J was trimmed by 5 bases and V by 7 bases; bases with no gene match: 11. There are 15 residues in the CDR3.